Sequencing of this TCR beta chain was carried out in a study of cytomegalovirus exposure and HLA in healthy donors. Study-wide results and limits: When a later analysis compared HLA-associated TCR beta chains with equally common others, the HLA-associated chains turned out to be more clonally expanded and to have lower generation probabilities. Previous analysis showed most TCR beta V segments were productive about 87% or about 30% of the time. Analysis was carried out at a later point, and it linked a missense DCLRE1C variant to TCR beta V- and J-gene trimming. At a 0.05 false discovery rate, a later analysis found about 17,000 TCR beta sequences to be associated with HLA alleles.

Points on this clone: Its cognate antigen is unknown.

Vbeta (60) and Jbeta (13) primers were used in the PCR. Sequenced by immunoSEQ multiplex PCR; TCRdb stores in-frame clones only, minus some. The table lists roughly 84,000 clones, with less than 0.6% in the top ten. The CDR3 has 15 residues. Losses at the gene ends were 0 bases for V and 6 bases for J; bases not matched to a gene: 8. Germline loops: CDR1 SGDLS, CDR2 YYNGEE. The V call is TRBV9, the J call TRBJ1-2; 7 nucleotides match TRBD1. The material sequenced was PBMCs. This clonotype was obtained from a man in his fifties or sixties in good health and CMV-seronegative. The CDR3 protein is CASSVAGQELDGYTF. CDR3 DNA sequence: TGTGCCAGCAGCGTAGCCGGACAGGAGTTGGATGGCTACACCTTC.